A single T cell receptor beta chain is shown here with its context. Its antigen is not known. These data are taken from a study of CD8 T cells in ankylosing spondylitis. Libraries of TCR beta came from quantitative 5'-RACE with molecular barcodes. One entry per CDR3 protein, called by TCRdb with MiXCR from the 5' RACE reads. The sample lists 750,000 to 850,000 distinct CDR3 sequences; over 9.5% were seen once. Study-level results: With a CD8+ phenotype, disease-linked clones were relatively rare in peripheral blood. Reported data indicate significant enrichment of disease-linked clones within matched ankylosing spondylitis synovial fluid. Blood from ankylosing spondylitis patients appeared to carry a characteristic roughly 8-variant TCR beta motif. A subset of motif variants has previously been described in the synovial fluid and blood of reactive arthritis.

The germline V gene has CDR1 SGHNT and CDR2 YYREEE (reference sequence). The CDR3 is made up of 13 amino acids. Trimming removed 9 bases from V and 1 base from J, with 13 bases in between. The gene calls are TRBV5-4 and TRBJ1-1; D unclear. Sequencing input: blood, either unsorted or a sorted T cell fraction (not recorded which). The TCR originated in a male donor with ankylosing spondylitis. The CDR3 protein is CAMGPGRNTEAFF. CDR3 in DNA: TGTGCCATGGGCCCTGGACGGAACACTGAAGCTTTCTTT.